The source of this TCR beta chain is a study of identical twins. Study-wide points: A lower insertion count was a feature of abundant cord blood beta clonotypes, with no such feature in memory repertoires. The same donors were not followed; conclusions instead depended on cross-sectional statistical analysis.

The table lists this clonotype with many counts. Its antigen is unidentified. MiXCR was run by TCRdb on the 5' RACE reads, yielding one entry per CDR3 protein. The sample comprises hundreds of thousands of distinct CDR3 sequences, about 8.3% of which are singletons, and over 2% rests with the top ten. This same sample was also part of a study on yellow fever vaccine responses in identical twins. From that report: Twins' T cell vaccine responses reportedly looked partly convergent, partly personalized.

What was sequenced was memory (CD45RO+) T cells sorted from blood. The TCR sequence derives from a young woman in good health.

The CDR3 region is CASSQHSGNTDTQYF. For the CDR3, the DNA is TGCGCCAGCAGCCAACACAGCGGGAACACAGATACGCAGTATTTT. The chain links TRBV4-1 to TRBJ2-3; 7 bases line up with TRBD2. This CDR3 contains 15 residues. V shed 2 bases, J shed 2 bases, and the junction held 4 bases outside the gene matches. CDR1 and CDR2 (germline): MGHRA, YSYEKL.